Listed below are T cell receptor beta chains from one sample, sequenced in a study of T cells in localized non-small cell lung cancer. The assay was immunoSEQ multiplex PCR, and TCRdb's table has in-frame clones only and misses some. In the table there are roughly 34,000 clones, 86% of which are singletons. Sample: peripheral blood, taken before any cancer treatment. These receptors all stem from an older male donor with stage III lung adenocarcinoma. The CDR3 runs from the conserved cysteine through the conserved F or W. A D gene is named only where the DNA matches it firmly. Expanded clones are given a class, and other clones once, few, many or no size at all.

v_gene: TRBV6-1; j_gene: TRBJ2-2; abundance: .; d_gene: TRBD2; CDR3aa: CASSEIGGLAGTGELFF; CDR3nt: TGTGCCAGCAGTGAAATTGGGGGGCTAGCGGGAACCGGGGAGCTGTTTTTT
v_gene: TRBV6-1; j_gene: TRBJ2-3; abundance: .; d_gene: .; CDR3aa: CASSDRLSTDTQYF; CDR3nt: TGTGCCAGCAGTGACCGCCTTAGCACAGATACGCAGTATTTT
v_gene: TRBV28; j_gene: TRBJ2-2; abundance: .; d_gene: .; CDR3aa: CASISGTVSGELFF; CDR3nt: TGTGCCAGCATCTCCGGGACGGTTTCTGGGGAGCTGTTTTTT
v_gene: TRBV7-8; j_gene: TRBJ1-5; abundance: .; d_gene: TRBD1; CDR3aa: CASSWNRDRGVQPQHF; CDR3nt: TGTGCCAGCAGCTGGAACCGGGACAGGGGAGTTCAGCCCCAGCATTTT
v_gene: TRBV28; j_gene: TRBJ1-5; abundance: .; d_gene: .; CDR3aa: CASSFPPAGQPQHF; CDR3nt: TGTGCCAGCAGTTTTCCCCCCGCCGGGCAGCCCCAGCATTTT
v_gene: TRBV11-3; j_gene: TRBJ2-2; abundance: .; d_gene: TRBD2; CDR3aa: CASSPRTSGGTGELFF; CDR3nt: TGTGCCAGCAGCCCCAGGACTAGCGGGGGGACCGGGGAGCTGTTTTTT
v_gene: TRBV27; j_gene: TRBJ1-1; abundance: once; d_gene: .; CDR3aa: CASSFLQGAEAFF; CDR3nt: TGTGCCAGCAGTTTTTTACAGGGTGCTGAAGCTTTCTTT
v_gene: TRBV5-1; j_gene: TRBJ1-6; abundance: .; d_gene: TRBD1; CDR3aa: CASSSGGSSYNSPLHF; CDR3nt: TGCGCCAGCAGCTCAGGGGGTAGTTCCTACAATTCACCCCTCCACTTT
v_gene: TRBV28; j_gene: TRBJ1-3; abundance: .; d_gene: TRBD1; CDR3aa: CASRADRRNTIYF; CDR3nt: TGTGCCAGCAGGGCGGACAGGCGGAACACCATATATTTT
v_gene: TRBV27; j_gene: TRBJ2-7; abundance: once; d_gene: .; CDR3aa: CASSSQGGLSYEQYF; CDR3nt: TGTGCCAGCAGTTCACAGGGGGGGCTCTCCTACGAGCAGTACTTC
v_gene: TRBV7-6; j_gene: TRBJ2-7; abundance: .; d_gene: .; CDR3aa: CASRAPVLYEQYF; CDR3nt: TGTGCCAGCAGAGCTCCTGTCCTCTACGAGCAGTACTTC
v_gene: TRBV4-1; j_gene: TRBJ1-6; abundance: .; d_gene: .; CDR3aa: CASGPATEPTIASPLHF; CDR3nt: TGCGCCAGCGGCCCCGCGACGGAACCGACGATAGCTTCACCCCTCCACTTT
v_gene: TRBV19; j_gene: TRBJ1-1; abundance: medium-sized; d_gene: .; CDR3aa: CASSIGRNTEAFF; CDR3nt: TGTGCCAGTAGTATAGGCCGGAACACTGAAGCTTTCTTT
v_gene: TRBV5-6; j_gene: TRBJ2-5; abundance: few; d_gene: .; CDR3aa: CASSSVQETQYF; CDR3nt: TGTGCCAGCAGCTCGGTCCAAGAGACCCAGTACTTC